This T cell receptor (beta chain) originates from a study of blood T cell repertoires in COVID-19. In the authors' methods: Amplified reference gene primers provided the basis for estimating nucleated cell counts. Libraries were prepared by immunoSEQ multiplex PCR; TCRdb keeps only in-frame clonotypes and omits some of them. V and J calls and clone size are copied from that table; D and trimming were computed from the DNA. The sample gives approximately 200,000 clones, 80% to 90% of which show up once; under 4% is in the top ten. The CDR3 is 12 residues long. The germline V and J ends were trimmed by 7 bases and 3 bases, with 10 bases remaining between them.

V usage is TRBV12-3 or TRBV12-4 and J usage is TRBJ2-7; D ambiguous. Sequencing was done on a sample of PBMCs or T cells enriched from blood (not recorded which). This receptor was obtained from a young woman in a cohort exposed to, infected with or recovered from COVID-19 (not recorded which). The CDR3 is CASKAGDYEQYF. CDR3 DNA: TGTGCCAGCAAGGCAGGCGACTACGAGCAGTACTTC.